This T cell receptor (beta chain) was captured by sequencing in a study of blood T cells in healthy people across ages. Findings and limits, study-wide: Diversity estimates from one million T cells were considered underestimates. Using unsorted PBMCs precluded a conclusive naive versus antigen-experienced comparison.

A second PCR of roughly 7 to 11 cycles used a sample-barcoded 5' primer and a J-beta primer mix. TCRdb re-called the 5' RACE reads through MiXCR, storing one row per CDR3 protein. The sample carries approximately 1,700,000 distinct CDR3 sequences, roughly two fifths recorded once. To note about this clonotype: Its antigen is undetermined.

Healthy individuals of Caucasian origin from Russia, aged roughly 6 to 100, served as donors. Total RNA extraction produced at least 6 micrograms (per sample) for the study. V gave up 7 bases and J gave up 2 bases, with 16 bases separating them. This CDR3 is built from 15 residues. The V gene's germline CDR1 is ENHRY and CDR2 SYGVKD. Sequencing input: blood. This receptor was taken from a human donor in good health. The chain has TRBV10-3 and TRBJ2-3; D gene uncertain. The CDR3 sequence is CAITPRGDPTDTQYF. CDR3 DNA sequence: TGTGCCATCACCCCTAGAGGAGACCCCACAGATACGCAGTATTTT.